The 9 T cell receptor beta chains below all came from one sample that was sequenced in a study of cytomegalovirus exposure and HLA in healthy donors. With 60 Vbeta and 13 Jbeta primers, the PCR was carried out. Using immunoSEQ multiplex PCR, the repertoire was profiled, and TCRdb retains in-frame clones only, with some absent. Found here are about 130,000 clones, more than 65% of them singletons; the top ten hold 4.2%. The source material was PBMCs. All receptors come from a male donor in good health and CMV-seropositive.

The CDR3 loop reads CASSARGGARPGANVLTF. As DNA, the CDR3 is TGTGCCAGCAGCGCTCGAGGGGGGGCGCGACCTGGGGCCAACGTCCTGACTTTC. J is TRBJ2-6 and V is TRBV9, with a possible D match to TRBD2 (7 bases). CDR3 length: 18 residues. Trimming took off 3 bases at V and 2 bases at J, with 18 bases between the two ends. Germline V lookup: CDR1 SGDLS, CDR2 YYNGEE.

V usage is TRBV2 and J usage is TRBJ1-2, with 7 bases identical to TRBD1. V trimming: 4 bases; J trimming: 6 bases; junction bases outside the gene matches: 8. CDR3 size: 14 residues. CDR1 is SNHLY, CDR2 FYNNEI, per germline. CDR3 nucleotide sequence: TGTGCCAGCAGTGTGGAACTACAGGGGAATGGCTACACCTTC. The encoded protein is CASSVELQGNGYTF. Together with reference TRBV2 and TRBJ1-2, the CDR3 gives the full variable domain: EPEVTQTPSHQVTQMGQEVILRCVPISNHLYFYWYRQILGQKVEFLVSFYNNEISEKSEIFDDQFSVERPDGSNFTLKIRSTKLEDSAMYFCASSVELQGNGYTFGSGTRLTVV.

J is TRBJ2-5 and V is TRBV5-4, with 8 positions matching TRBD2. V dropped 3 bases and J dropped 2; count of bases not matched to a gene: 9. CDR1 and CDR2 from the germline V gene are SGHNT and YYREEE (reference sequence). CDR3 size: 16 residues. CDR3 sequence: CASSWGAGAGQETQYF. CDR3 DNA sequence: TGTGCCAGCAGCTGGGGAGCGGGAGCGGGTCAAGAGACCCAGTACTTC.

The rearrangement links TRBV5-1 to TRBJ2-2, with TRBD2 matching over 9 bases. This CDR3 comprises 16 residues. V dropped 3 bases and J dropped 0; count of bases not matched to a gene: 3. Germline CDR1 reads SGHRS; CDR2 reads YFSETQ. CDR3 in amino acids: CASSSGLAPNTGELFF. CDR3 DNA: TGCGCCAGCAGCTCCGGACTAGCGCCGAACACCGGGGAGCTGTTTTTT. Full variable domain (outside the CDR3, taken from reference TRBV5-1 and TRBJ2-2): KAGVTQTPRYLIKTRGQQVTLSCSPISGHRSVSWYQQTPGQGLQFLFEYFSETQRNKGNFPGRFSGRQFSNSRSEMNVSTLELGDSALYLCASSSGLAPNTGELFFGEGSRLTVL.

V gene TRBV28 combines with J gene TRBJ1-2; no definite D call. V was pared by 6 bases and J by 4 bases, with 15 bases between. Looked up from germline, CDR1 is MDHEN and CDR2 is SYDVKM. The CDR3 totals 14 residues. The CDR3 DNA is TGTGCCAGCAGCCCCCCCCCGGGGATCTATGGCTACACCTTC. Its translation is CASSPPPGIYGYTF.

The CDR3 DNA reads as TGTGCCAGCAGCTTATTCAGGGAGAACACTGAAGCTTTCTTT. This codes for CASSLFRENTEAFF. This rearrangement joins TRBV7-2 to TRBJ1-1, with D possibly being TRBD1 (5 bases). This CDR3 spans 14 amino acids. With 2 bases removed from V and 1 base from J, the gap between germline ends came to 8 bases. CDR1 is SGHTA and CDR2 is FQGNSA in the germline V gene.

The DNA of the CDR3 is TGTGCCATCAGTGATGTAGCGGGAGACCCCGGGGAGCTGTTTTTT. Its translation is CAISDVAGDPGELFF. This rearrangement joins TRBV10-3 to TRBJ2-2; TRBD2 agrees at 9 bases. The germline CDR1 and CDR2 sequences are ENHRY and SYGVKD. Unmatched junction bases numbered 5, after V lost 3 bases and J lost 6 bases. The CDR3 is 15 amino acids.

This clone came up a few times. DNA for the CDR3: TGTGCCAGCAGCTTCCGGGACAGGGCTCCCTACGAGCAGTACTTC. It encodes CASSFRDRAPYEQYF. The chain recombines TRBV5-6 with TRBJ2-7, with TRBD1 matching over 9 bases. CDR1 SGHDT and CDR2 YYEEEE come from the germline V gene. V trimming: 2 bases; J trimming: 2 bases; junction bases outside the gene matches: 5. This CDR3 contains 15 residues.

Written as DNA, the CDR3 is TGTGCCAGCAGCTTAGGGGGCAATGGCTACACCTTC. It is translated as CASSLGGNGYTF. This sequence joins TRBV7-9 and TRBJ1-2; possible D gene TRBD1, 5 bases. Germline CDR1 reads SEHNR; CDR2 reads FQNEAQ (reference sequence). This CDR3 is built from 12 residues. Trimming cost V 1 base and J 6 bases, with 6 bases left between them. Based on the CDR3 plus reference TRBV7-9 and TRBJ1-2, the full variable domain is DTGVSQNPRHKITKRGQNVTFRCDPISEHNRLYWYRQTLGQGPEFLTYFQNEAQLEKSRLLSDRFSAERPKGSFSTLEIQRTEQGDSAMYLCASSLGGNGYTFGSGTRLTVV.